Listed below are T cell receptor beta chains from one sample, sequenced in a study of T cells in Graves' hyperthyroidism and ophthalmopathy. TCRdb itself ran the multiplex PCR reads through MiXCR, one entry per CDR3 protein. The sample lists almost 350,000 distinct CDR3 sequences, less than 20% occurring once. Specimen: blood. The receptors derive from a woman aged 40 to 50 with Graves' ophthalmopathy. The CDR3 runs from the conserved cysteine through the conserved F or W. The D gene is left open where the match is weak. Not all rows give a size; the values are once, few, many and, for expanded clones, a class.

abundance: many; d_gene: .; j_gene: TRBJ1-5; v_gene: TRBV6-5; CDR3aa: CATQQRENSNQPQHF; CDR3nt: TGTGCCACTCAGCAGAGGGAGAATAGCAATCAGCCCCAGCATTTT
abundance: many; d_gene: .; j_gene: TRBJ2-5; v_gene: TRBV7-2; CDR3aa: CASSFERTGQETQYF; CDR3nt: TGTGCCAGCAGCTTCGAGCGCACGGGGCAAGAGACCCAGTACTTC
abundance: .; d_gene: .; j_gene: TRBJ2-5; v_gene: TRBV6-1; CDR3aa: CASSLEPQSRGTQYF; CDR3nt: TGTGCCAGCAGCCTTGAACCGCAGTCCAGGGGGACCCAGTACTTC
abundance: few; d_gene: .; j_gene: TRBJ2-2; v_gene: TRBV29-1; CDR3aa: CSLRGNTGELFF; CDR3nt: TGCAGCCTTCGGGGGAACACCGGGGAGCTGTTTTTT
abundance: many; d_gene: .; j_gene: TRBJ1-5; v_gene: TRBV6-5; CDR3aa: CATRQGVNQPQHF; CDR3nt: TGTGCCACGAGGCAAGGCGTTAATCAGCCCCAGCATTTT
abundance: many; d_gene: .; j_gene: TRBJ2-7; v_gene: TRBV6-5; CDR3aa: CASSYTYGTYEQYF; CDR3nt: TGTGCCAGCAGTTACACATACGGGACCTACGAGCAGTACTTC
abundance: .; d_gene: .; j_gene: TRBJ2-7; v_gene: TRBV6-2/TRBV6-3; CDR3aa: CASSYSFRGGGRDF; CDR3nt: TGTGCCAGCAGTTACTCTTTCAGGGGGGGTGGACGAGACTTC
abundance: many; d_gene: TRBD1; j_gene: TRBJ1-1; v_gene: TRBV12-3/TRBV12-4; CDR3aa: CASRVTGVNTEAFF; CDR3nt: TGTGCCAGCAGGGTCACAGGGGTGAACACTGAAGCTTTCTTT
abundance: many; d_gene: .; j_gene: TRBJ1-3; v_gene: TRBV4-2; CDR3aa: CASSPSGIGNTIYF; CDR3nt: TGTGCCAGCAGCCCTTCAGGGATTGGAAACACCATATATTTT
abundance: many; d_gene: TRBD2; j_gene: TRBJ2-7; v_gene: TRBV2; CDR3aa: CASSGGRDEQYF; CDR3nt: TGTGCCAGCAGTGGGGGGAGGGACGAGCAGTACTTC
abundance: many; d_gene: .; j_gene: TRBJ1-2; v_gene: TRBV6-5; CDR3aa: CASRSFYGYTF; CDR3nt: TGTGCCAGCCGGTCATTCTATGGCTACACCTTC
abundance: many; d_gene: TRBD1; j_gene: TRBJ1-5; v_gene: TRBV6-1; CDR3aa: CASSERDRGAQPQHF; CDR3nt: TGTGCCAGCAGTGAACGGGACAGGGGGGCGCAGCCCCAGCATTTT
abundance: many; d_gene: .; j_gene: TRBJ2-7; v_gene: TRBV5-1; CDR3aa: CASSALLGRAYEQYF; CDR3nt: TGCGCCAGCAGTGCCCTTCTGGGACGGGCCTACGAGCAGTACTTC
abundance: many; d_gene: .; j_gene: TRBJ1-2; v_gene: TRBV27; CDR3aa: CASSPPGTPNYGYTF; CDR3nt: TGTGCCAGCAGTCCCCCCGGGACACCGAACTATGGCTACACCTTC
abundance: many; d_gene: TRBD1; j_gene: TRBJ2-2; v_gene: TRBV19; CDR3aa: CATRRLVDRGRVNTGELFF; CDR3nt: TGTGCCACCCGGAGACTAGTGGACAGGGGGAGGGTTAACACCGGGGAGCTGTTTTTT
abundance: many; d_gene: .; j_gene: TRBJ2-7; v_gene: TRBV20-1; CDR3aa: CSARVGGPSSYEQYF; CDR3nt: TGCAGTGCTAGAGTAGGGGGACCGAGCTCCTACGAGCAGTACTTC
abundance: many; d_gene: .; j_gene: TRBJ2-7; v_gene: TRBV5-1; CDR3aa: CASSLVATPGYEQYF; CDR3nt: TGCGCCAGCAGCTTGGTAGCGACCCCGGGTTACGAGCAGTACTTC
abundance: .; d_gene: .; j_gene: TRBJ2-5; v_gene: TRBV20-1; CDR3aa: CSARGGVGETQYF; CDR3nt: TGCAGTGCTAGAGGGGGTGTAGGGGAGACCCAGTACTTC
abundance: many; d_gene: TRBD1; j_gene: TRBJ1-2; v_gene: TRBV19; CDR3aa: CASRKDRGDYGYTF; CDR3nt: TGTGCCAGTAGGAAAGACAGGGGAGACTATGGCTACACCTTC
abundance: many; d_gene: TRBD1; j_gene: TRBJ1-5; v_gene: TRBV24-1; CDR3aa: CATSDPEQGSNQPQHF; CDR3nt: TGTGCCACCAGTGACCCTGAACAGGGGTCCAATCAGCCCCAGCATTTT
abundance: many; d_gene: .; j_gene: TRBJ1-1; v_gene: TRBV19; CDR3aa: CASSIDPLEAFF; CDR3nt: TGTGCCAGTAGTATAGACCCGCTTGAAGCTTTCTTT
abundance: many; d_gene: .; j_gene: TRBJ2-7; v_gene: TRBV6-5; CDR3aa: CASGILSLSEQYF; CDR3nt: TGTGCCAGCGGGATCCTTTCCCTCTCCGAGCAGTACTTC
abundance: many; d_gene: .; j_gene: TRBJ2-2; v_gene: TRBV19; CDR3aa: CATTGLVGELFF; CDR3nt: TGTGCCACCACCGGGCTTGTCGGGGAGCTGTTTTTT
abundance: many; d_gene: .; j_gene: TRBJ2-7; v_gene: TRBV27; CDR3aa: CASSPTDNIYEQYF; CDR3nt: TGTGCCAGCAGCCCCACAGACAACATCTACGAGCAGTACTTC
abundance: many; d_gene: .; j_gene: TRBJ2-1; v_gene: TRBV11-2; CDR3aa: CASSLERPYNEQFF; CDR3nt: TGTGCCAGCAGCTTAGAGCGGCCTTACAATGAGCAGTTCTTC
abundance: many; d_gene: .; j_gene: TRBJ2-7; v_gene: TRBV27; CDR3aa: CASSLSIGAPSGQYF; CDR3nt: TGTGCCAGCAGTTTATCGATAGGGGCCCCTAGTGGGCAGTACTTC
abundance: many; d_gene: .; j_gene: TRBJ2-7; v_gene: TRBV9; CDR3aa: CASSAGVVVSSYEQYF; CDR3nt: TGTGCCAGCAGCGCAGGAGTGGTGGTTAGCTCCTACGAGCAGTACTTC
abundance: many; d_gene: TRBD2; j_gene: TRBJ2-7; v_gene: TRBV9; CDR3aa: CASSVDGSGSPYEQYF; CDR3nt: TGTGCCAGCAGCGTAGACGGCAGCGGGAGTCCCTACGAGCAGTACTTC
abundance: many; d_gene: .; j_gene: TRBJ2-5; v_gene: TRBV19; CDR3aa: CASSTIQGTGETQYF; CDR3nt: TGTGCCAGTAGTACGATACAGGGTACCGGAGAGACCCAGTACTTC
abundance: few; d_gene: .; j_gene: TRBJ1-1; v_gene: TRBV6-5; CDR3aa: CASSYSGRATEAFF; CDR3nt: TGTGCCAGCAGTTACTCGGGCAGGGCGACTGAAGCTTTCTTT
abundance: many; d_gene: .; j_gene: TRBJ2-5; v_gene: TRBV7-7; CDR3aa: CASSLASTSSETQYF; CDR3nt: TGTGCTAGCAGCTTAGCTTCCACTAGCTCGGAGACCCAGTACTTC
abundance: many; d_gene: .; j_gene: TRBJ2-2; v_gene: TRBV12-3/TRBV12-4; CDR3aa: CASSLAGGPAGELFF; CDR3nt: TGTGCCAGCAGTTTAGCAGGAGGGCCGGCCGGGGAGCTGTTTTTT
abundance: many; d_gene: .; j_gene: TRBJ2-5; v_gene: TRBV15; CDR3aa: CATSSRLGAETQYF; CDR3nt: TGTGCCACCAGCTCCCGACTGGGGGCGGAGACCCAGTACTTC
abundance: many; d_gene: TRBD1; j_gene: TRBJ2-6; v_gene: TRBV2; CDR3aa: CASTTGQGFYGANVLTF; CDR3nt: TGTGCCAGCACTACGGGACAGGGATTCTATGGGGCCAACGTCCTGACTTTC
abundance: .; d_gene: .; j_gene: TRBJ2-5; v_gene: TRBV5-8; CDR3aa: CASSISGTGKETQYF; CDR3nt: TGTGCCAGCAGCATATCCGGGACGGGAAAAGAGACCCAGTACTTC
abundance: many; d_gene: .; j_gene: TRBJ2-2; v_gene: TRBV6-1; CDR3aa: CASSLKPQTNTGELFF; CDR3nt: TGTGCCAGCAGTCTAAAGCCCCAAACGAACACCGGGGAGCTGTTTTTT
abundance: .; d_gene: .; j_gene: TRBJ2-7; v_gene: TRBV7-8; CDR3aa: CASSPPVTLTGEQYF; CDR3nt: TGTGCCAGCAGCCCGCCTGTGACGCTAACTGGCGAGCAGTACTTC
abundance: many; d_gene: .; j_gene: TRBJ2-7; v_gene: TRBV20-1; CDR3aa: CSAATGRYEQYF; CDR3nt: TGCAGTGCTGCGACAGGCCGCTACGAGCAGTACTTC
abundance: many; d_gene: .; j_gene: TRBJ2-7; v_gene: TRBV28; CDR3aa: CASRPGTIVYEQYF; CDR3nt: TGTGCCAGCAGACCCGGGACGATCGTCTACGAGCAGTACTTC
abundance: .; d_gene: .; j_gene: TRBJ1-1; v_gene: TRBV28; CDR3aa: CASSRTKLTEAFF; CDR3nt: TGTGCCAGCAGCAGAACAAAGTTAACTGAAGCTTTCTTT
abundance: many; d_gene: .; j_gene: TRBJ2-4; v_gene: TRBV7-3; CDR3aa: CASSLSGAKNIQYF; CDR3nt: TGTGCCAGCAGCTTATCAGGAGCCAAAAACATTCAGTACTTC
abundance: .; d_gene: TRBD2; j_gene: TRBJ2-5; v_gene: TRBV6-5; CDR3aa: CASSYSDLAGEETQYF; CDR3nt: TGTGCCAGCAGTTACTCCGACCTAGCGGGAGAAGAGACCCAGTACTTC
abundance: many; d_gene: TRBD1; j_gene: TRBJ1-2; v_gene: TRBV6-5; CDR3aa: CASNYRDSYGYTF; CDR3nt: TGTGCCAGCAATTACCGGGACAGCTATGGCTACACCTTC
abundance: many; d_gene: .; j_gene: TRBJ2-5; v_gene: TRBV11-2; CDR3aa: CASSLPGGGQTQYF; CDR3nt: TGTGCCAGCAGCCTCCCTGGGGGAGGACAAACCCAGTACTTC
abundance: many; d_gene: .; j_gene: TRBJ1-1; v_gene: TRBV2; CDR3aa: CASSEANRVAFF; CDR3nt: TGTGCCAGCAGTGAAGCCAACAGGGTGGCTTTCTTT
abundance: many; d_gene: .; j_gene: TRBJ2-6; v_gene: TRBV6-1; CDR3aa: CASSDPSSGANVLTF; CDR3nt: TGTGCCAGCAGCGACCCAAGCTCTGGGGCCAACGTCCTGACTTTC
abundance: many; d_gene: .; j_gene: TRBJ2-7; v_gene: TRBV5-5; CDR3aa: CASSFDSTAYEQYF; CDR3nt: TGTGCCAGCAGCTTTGACAGTACGGCCTACGAGCAGTACTTC
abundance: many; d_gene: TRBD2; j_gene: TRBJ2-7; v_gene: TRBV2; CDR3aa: CASRLRTSPSSSYEQYF; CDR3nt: TGTGCCAGCAGACTTAGGACTAGCCCCTCCAGCTCCTACGAGCAGTACTTC
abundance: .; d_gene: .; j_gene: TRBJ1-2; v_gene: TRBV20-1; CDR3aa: CSARIAGEGYGYTF; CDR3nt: TGCAGTGCTAGAATCGCAGGGGAGGGCTATGGCTACACCTTC
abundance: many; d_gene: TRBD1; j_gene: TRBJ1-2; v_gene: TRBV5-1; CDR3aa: CASSLEVQGHGYTF; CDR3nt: TGCGCCAGCAGCTTGGAGGTACAGGGGCACGGCTACACCTTC
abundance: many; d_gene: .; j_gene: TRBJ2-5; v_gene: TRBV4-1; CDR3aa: CASSQWRGETQYF; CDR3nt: TGCGCCAGCAGCCAATGGCGAGGGGAGACCCAGTACTTC
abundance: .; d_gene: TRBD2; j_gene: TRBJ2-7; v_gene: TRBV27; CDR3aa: CASSLVAGGWYEQYF; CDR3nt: TGTGCCAGCAGTTTAGTAGCGGGAGGGTGGTACGAGCAGTACTTC
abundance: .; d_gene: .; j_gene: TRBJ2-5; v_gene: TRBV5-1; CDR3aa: CASSLASGETQYF; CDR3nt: TGCGCCAGCAGCTTGGCAAGTGGAGAGACCCAGTACTTC
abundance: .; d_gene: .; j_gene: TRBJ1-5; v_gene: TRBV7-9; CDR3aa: CASSEENQPQHF; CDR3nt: TGTGCCAGCAGCGAGGAGAATCAGCCCCAGCATTTT
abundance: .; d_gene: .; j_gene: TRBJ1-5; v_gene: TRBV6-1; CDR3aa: CASSEGDIPRGNQPQHF; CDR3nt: TGTGCCAGCAGTGAAGGTGATATCCCTCGGGGCAATCAGCCCCAGCATTTT
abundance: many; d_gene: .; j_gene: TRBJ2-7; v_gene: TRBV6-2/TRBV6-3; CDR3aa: CASSSYGPTRLYF; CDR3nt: TGTGCCAGCAGTTCCTACGGACCGACGAGACTTTACTTC
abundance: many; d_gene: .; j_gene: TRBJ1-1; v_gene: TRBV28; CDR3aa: CASRPNRPGRAEAFF; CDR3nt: TGTGCCAGCAGACCCAACCGCCCAGGGCGCGCTGAAGCTTTCTTT
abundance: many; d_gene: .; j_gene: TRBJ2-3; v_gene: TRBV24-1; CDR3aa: CATSGGAPPSQYF; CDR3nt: TGTGCCACCAGTGGTGGTGCACCTCCATCGCAGTATTTT